The rows below give T cell receptor beta chains drawn from one sample of a study of blood T cell repertoires in COVID-19. The protocol was immunoSEQ multiplex PCR, while the TCRdb copy is restricted to in-frame clones and leaves out a portion. The top ten clones hold over 5% of a sample with about 95,000 clones, approximately 88% of them seen once. Sequenced: peripheral blood. All receptors derive from a man in his 60s with COVID-19, enrolled during active disease. The CDR3 runs from the conserved cysteine through the conserved F or W. D genes are given only for firm matches. Clone size appears in some rows only: once, few, many, or a class for an expanded clone.

TRBJ1-1,NA,TRBD1,TRBV13,CASSQDRVDTEAFF,TGTGCCAGCAGCCAAGACAGGGTAGACACTGAAGCTTTCTTT
TRBJ1-5,NA,TRBD1,TRBV12-5,CASGPTGQGNQPQHF,TGTGCTAGTGGGCCTACCGGACAGGGAAATCAGCCCCAGCATTTT
TRBJ2-3,once,TRBD2,TRBV3-1/TRBV3-2,CASSQASGSDTQYF,TGTGCCAGCAGCCAGGCTAGCGGGAGTGATACGCAGTATTTT
TRBJ2-1,NA,NA,TRBV3-1/TRBV3-2,CASSRTYNEQFF,TGTGCCAGCAGCAGGACATACAATGAGCAGTTCTTC
TRBJ2-5,NA,TRBD2,TRBV9,CASSAAGASAETQYF,TGTGCCAGCAGCGCAGCGGGAGCCTCAGCGGAGACCCAGTACTTC
TRBJ1-2,NA,TRBD1,TRBV7-2,CASSLDPRGLANYGYTF,TGTGCCAGCAGCTTAGATCCCAGGGGGCTCGCTAACTATGGCTACACCTTC
TRBJ2-1,NA,NA,TRBV24-1,CATSGRPNNNEQFF,TGTGCCACCAGTGGTCGCCCCAACAACAATGAGCAGTTCTTC
TRBJ1-2,NA,TRBD1,TRBV5-5,CASSLRTGRNYGYTF,TGTGCCAGCAGCTTGCGGACAGGGCGGAACTATGGCTACACCTTC
TRBJ2-7,NA,TRBD2,TRBV7-2,CASRLAGGSYEQYF,TGTGCCAGCCGACTAGCGGGAGGGTCCTACGAGCAGTACTTC
TRBJ1-2,NA,TRBD1,TRBV15,CATSPDRFYGYTF,TGTGCCACCAGCCCGGACAGGTTCTATGGCTACACCTTC
TRBJ1-1,NA,NA,TRBV5-1,CASSANAEAFF,TGCGCCAGCAGCGCGAACGCTGAAGCTTTCTTT
TRBJ1-2,NA,TRBD1,TRBV24-1,CATSRQGMDYGYTF,TGTGCCACCAGTCGACAGGGGATGGACTATGGCTACACCTTC
TRBJ2-1,NA,TRBD2,TRBV24-1,CATSGVAGESYNEQFF,TGTGCCACCAGTGGAGTAGCGGGAGAGTCCTACAATGAGCAGTTCTTC
TRBJ2-7,NA,TRBD1,TRBV10-3,CAISESRAGTGPNYEQYF,TGTGCCATCAGTGAGTCAAGGGCGGGGACAGGTCCAAACTACGAGCAGTACTTC
TRBJ2-2,NA,TRBD1,TRBV9,CASSVEGAGGDTGELFF,TGTGCCAGCAGCGTAGAGGGAGCAGGGGGTGACACCGGGGAGCTGTTTTTT
TRBJ2-7,NA,TRBD2,TRBV4-1,CASSQGGTSGSSYEQYF,TGCGCCAGCAGCCAAGGTGGGACTAGCGGGAGTTCCTACGAGCAGTACTTC
TRBJ1-1,NA,NA,TRBV30,CASRRVNTEAFF,TGTGCCTCGAGGAGAGTGAACACTGAAGCTTTCTTT
TRBJ2-7,NA,NA,TRBV12-3/TRBV12-4,CASAASSYEQYF,TGTGCCAGCGCTGCGAGCTCCTACGAGCAGTACTTC
TRBJ2-1,NA,TRBD1,TRBV13,CASSWGQNNEQFF,TGTGCCAGCAGCTGGGGACAGAACAATGAGCAGTTCTTC
TRBJ1-1,NA,NA,TRBV7-9,CASTTTAEAFF,TGTGCCAGCACCACGACAGCTGAAGCTTTCTTT
TRBJ1-1,NA,TRBD1,TRBV28,CASSLSGGGGFMNTEAFF,TGTGCCAGCAGTTTATCGGGAGGGGGCGGTTTTATGAACACTGAAGCTTTCTTT
TRBJ2-7,NA,NA,TRBV28,CASSVTVYEQYF,TGTGCCAGCAGTGTGACAGTTTACGAGCAGTACTTC
TRBJ1-1,once,TRBD1,TRBV2,CASSSDRVGTEAFF,TGTGCCAGCAGTTCTGACAGGGTCGGCACTGAAGCTTTCTTT
TRBJ2-3,NA,TRBD2,TRBV3-1/TRBV3-2,CASSRREGLVDTQYF,TGTGCCAGCAGCCGACGGGAGGGTTTGGTAGATACGCAGTATTTT